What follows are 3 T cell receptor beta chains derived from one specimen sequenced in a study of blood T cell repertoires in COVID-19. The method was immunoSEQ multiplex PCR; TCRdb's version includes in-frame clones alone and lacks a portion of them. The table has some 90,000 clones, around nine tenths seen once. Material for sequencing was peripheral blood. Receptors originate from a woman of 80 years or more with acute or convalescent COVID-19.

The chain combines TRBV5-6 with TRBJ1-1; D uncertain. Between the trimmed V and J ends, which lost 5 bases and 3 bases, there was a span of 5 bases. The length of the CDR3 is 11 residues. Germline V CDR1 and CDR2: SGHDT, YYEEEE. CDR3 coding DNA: TGTGCCAGCAGATCGGACACTGAAGCTTTCTTT. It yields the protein CASRSDTEAFF.

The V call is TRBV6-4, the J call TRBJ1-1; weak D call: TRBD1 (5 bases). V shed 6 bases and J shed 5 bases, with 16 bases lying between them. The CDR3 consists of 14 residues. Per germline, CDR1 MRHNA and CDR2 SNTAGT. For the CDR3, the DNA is TGTGCCAGCAGAGAACACCCAGGGCGGACTGAAGCTTTCTTT. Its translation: CASREHPGRTEAFF.

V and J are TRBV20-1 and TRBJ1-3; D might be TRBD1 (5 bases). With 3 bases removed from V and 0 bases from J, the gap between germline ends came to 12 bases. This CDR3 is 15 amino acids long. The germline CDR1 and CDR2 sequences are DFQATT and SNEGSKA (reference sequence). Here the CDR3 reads CSASRDGSSGNTIYF. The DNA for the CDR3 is TGCAGTGCTAGTCGGGACGGGAGCTCTGGAAACACCATATATTTT.